This TCR beta chain was found in a study of human T cells and chemical hapten exposure (dated by TCRdb to the early 2020s). About the investigation overall: For sensitization, 2% DPC in acetone was applied to an approximately 2 cm by approximately 2 cm area of upper inner arm skin. Patients additionally received weekly therapeutic DPC doses to the scalp throughout the roughly 23-week study period. Patch testing was performed on the upper back with Finn chambers containing 0.01% DPC, and the patch tests were scored after 6 days according to International Contact Dermatitis Research Group standards. The mostly female patient cohort included alopecia areata with under or over 50% scalp involvement, alopecia totalis and alopecia universalis. Libraries were pooled for sequencing, and per-sample TCR yields varied mainly because of small differences in library volumes within the pool. In alopecia patients, the study followed how the peripheral blood TCR repertoire changed in vivo over primary and secondary sensitization to diphenylcyclopropenone (DPC), a hapten. Patient blood was sampled pre-sensitization (week 0) and at 2, 6 and about 24 weeks after DPC sensitization. Some 29 alopecia patients provided blood for TCR sequencing at one to four time points (pre-sensitization, 2, 6 and 24 weeks). For every blood RNA sample, sequencing covered both the TCR alpha and TCR beta chains.

CDR1 and CDR2 are drawn from the germline V gene (reference sequence): SGHAT, FQDESV. From cysteine to phenylalanine, the CDR3 is 15 amino acids long. The DNA shown is the 45-base CDR3, in frame from base 1. V loses 2 bases, J loses 2 bases, and the germline ends lie 10 bases apart. What the work shows at the level of the full study, not this receptor alone: Because every patient had alopecia, a presumed autoimmune disease, the patients' immune response might differ from that of healthy individuals. Patch test score was positively correlated with the number of PT1 expanded TCRs, with significance at thresholds 8, 16 and 32 but not at 4. Compared with pre-sensitization or healthy control sets, expanded TCRs formed significantly more large CDR3 similarity clusters, which is consistent with antigen-driven responses. DPC sensitization did not change the number of TCRs with a frequency above 1 in 1000, and there was no evidence of changes in global repertoire structure. After repeated subsampling, changes were observed in the strength of the expansion versus patch-test correlation and in the threshold at which the correlation became significant.

Sample time point, as interpreted from the label and publication: patch test 1, 2 weeks after DPC sensitization. The treatment or condition label for this specimen denotes: therapeutic diphenylcyclopropenone sensitization with weekly scalp DPC. Total RNA was extracted from unfractionated whole blood that had been collected in Tempus Blood RNA tubes. At each patch-test visit, blood was drawn before the patch test was applied. Eligible patients were aged 18 to 70, diagnosed with alopecia, deemed suitable for DPC therapy, and excluded if pregnant. The library was produced with RACE. Reads for this sample came from a NextSeq 500. During library preparation, unique molecular identifiers were attached to individual cDNA molecules so that TCRs could be counted in a quantitative, reproducible way. Per the source publication's procedure: Samples had a median of 95,638 TCRs, with a range from roughly 20,000 to 700,000. The Decombinator software suite was used to annotate V, J and CDR3 in the TCR reads. For PS versus PT1 abundance plots, all samples were subsampled to the same number of TCRs (28,000). TCRs were defined as expanded if absent before sensitization and observed at least eight times at the 2-week time point. Clones were called with MiXCR by TCRdb after fastp trimmed the public reads at Q25, and only in-frame beta chains were retained. Under each unique CDR3 protein, matching rows form one entry showing the most common genes and DNA. TCRdb's processing, not the authors', yielded these V and J calls. The sample yields approximately 34,000 distinct CDR3 sequences; over 5.5% were counted once. The ten largest clones add up to 9.1% of the sample.

This clonotype was detected only a few times. Its antigen specificity is not known. The record has no base qualities; no much larger clone is one base away. The V gene is TRBV11-1 and the J gene is TRBJ2-1; TRBD2 is a weak D gene call, 6 bases matching. This specimen was whole blood, taken in connection with sensitization to the hapten diphenylcyclopropenone (DPC). This clonotype was obtained from a woman aged 30 to 39 with alopecia areata. Some clones in this sample may be carry-over from other donors' samples. The CDR3 protein sequence reads: CASSLMRGTYNEQFF. In nucleotides, the sequence is TGTGCCAGCAGCTTAATGCGGGGCACCTACAATGAGCAGTTCTTC.